This T cell receptor (beta chain) was captured by sequencing in a study of blood T cells in healthy people across ages. Study background: For every two T cells, template switching captured about one barcoded beta molecule.

Between the trimmed V and J ends, which lost 1 base and 2 bases, there was a span of 10 bases. Germline assignment: CDR1 DFQATT and CDR2 SNEGSKA (reference sequence). This CDR3 region has 14 residues. This clonotype showed up many times. Each sample provided at least 5.5 micrograms of extracted total RNA. Sample-barcoded 5' priming and a J-beta primer mix drove a second PCR of about 6 to 12 cycles. Every single cDNA molecule received a tag from a template-switch adaptor with 12 random nucleotides. In TCRdb, the 5' RACE reads were re-called with MiXCR into one record per CDR3 protein. There are roughly 680,000 distinct CDR3 sequences in the sample; about 51% occur only once, and roughly 12% lies in the top ten.

The origin of this receptor is a woman over 75 in good health. The material sequenced was blood. The V gene is TRBV20-1, the J gene TRBJ2-3, with D uncertain. In DNA form, the CDR3 reads TGCAGTGCTAGAGTAAACCCAGTCACAGATACGCAGTATTTT. Amino acids: CSARVNPVTDTQYF.